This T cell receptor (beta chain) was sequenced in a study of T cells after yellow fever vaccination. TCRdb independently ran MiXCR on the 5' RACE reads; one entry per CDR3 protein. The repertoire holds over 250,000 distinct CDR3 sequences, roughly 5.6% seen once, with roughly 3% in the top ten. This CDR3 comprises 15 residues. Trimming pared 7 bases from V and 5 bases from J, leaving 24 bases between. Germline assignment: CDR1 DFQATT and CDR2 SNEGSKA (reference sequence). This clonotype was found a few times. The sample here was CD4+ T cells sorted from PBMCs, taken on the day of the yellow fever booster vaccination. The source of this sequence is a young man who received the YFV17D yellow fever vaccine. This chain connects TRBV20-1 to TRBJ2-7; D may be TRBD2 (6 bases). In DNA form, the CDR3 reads TGCAGTGGAAGCCGGAGGGGATCCCTTTCCCACGAGCAGTACTTC. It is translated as CSGSRRGSLSHEQYF.